What follows is one T cell receptor (beta chain) and its context. Its antigen is still unknown. The source of the sample is a study of CD8+ T cells in alopecia areata. Once RNA had been extracted, it was reverse transcribed into cDNA to act as the sequencing template. Clones were sequenced by immunoSEQ multiplex PCR, and TCRdb holds only the in-frame ones, with some missing. The sample contains about 250,000 clones, 60% of which appear only once. Trimming took off 0 bases at V and 0 bases at J, with 9 bases between the two ends. This CDR3 has 15 amino acids. The germline V gene encodes CDR1 MNHEY and CDR2 SVGAGI. Specified treatment: oral pan-JAK inhibitor, 5-10 mg twice daily. Sorted populations comprised CD4+ and CD8+ T cells obtained from PBMCs. Findings of the study overall: Scalp clonality, together with expanded CD8+ clones among the top 100, fell significantly with tofacitinib. Just one nonresponder means the tie between baseline CD8+ expansion and response stays uncertain. Relative to mice, TCR sharing across patients was less clear, a difference possibly HLA-related.

The sample was CD4+ T cells sorted from blood, taken at roughly week 52, from a patient treated with tofacitinib. The clonotype was recovered from a human donor with alopecia areata. The chain couples TRBV6-5 to TRBJ2-7; D is uncertain. The CDR3 loop is CASSYSTVSSYEQYF. DNA of the CDR3: TGTGCCAGCAGTTACTCGACGGTTAGCTCCTACGAGCAGTACTTC.